These 11 T cell receptor beta chains originate from one sample sequenced in a study of OX40 agonist ivuxolimab in advanced cancers. Sequenced by immunoSEQ multiplex PCR; TCRdb stores in-frame clones only, minus some. The sample has roughly 70,000 clones, about 91% seen once; the top ten hold around 2%. The sample was CD4+ or CD8+ T cells sorted from blood, taken in a trial of the OX40 agonist ivuxolimab. These receptors originate from an adult with an advanced solid tumor such as melanoma, head and neck, liver or kidney cancer.

The CDR3 DNA reads TGTGCCAGCAGCTTAACCCCCCCGGAGACCTACGAGCAGTACTTC. Its translation: CASSLTPPETYEQYF. The gene calls are TRBV7-8 and TRBJ2-7; D not resolved. This CDR3 has 15 residues. V was trimmed by 2 bases and J by 2 bases, leaving 13 bases between them. Germline values: CDR1 SGHVS, CDR2 FQNEAQ.

The rearrangement uses TRBV9 and TRBJ1-2; TRBD1 might be the D (5 bases). CDR1 SGDLS and CDR2 YYNGEE come from the germline V gene. V lost 3 bases to trimming and J lost 1 base, with 19 bases between them. The CDR3 has 17 residues. The CDR3 sequence: CASSGSPGTVDNYGYTF. In DNA form, the CDR3 reads TGTGCCAGCAGCGGGAGCCCCGGGACCGTAGATAACTATGGCTACACCTTC.

CDR3 sequence: CSVEGDRGQETQYF. CDR3 DNA: TGCAGCGTTGAGGGGGACAGGGGGCAAGAGACCCAGTACTTC. The chain links TRBV29-1 to TRBJ2-5; 11 bases map to TRBD1. Germline assignment: CDR1 SQVTM and CDR2 ANQGSEA. The length of the CDR3 is 14 residues. J lost 2 bases, V lost 3 bases, and 2 bases had no gene match.

The gene calls are TRBV6-1 and TRBJ2-7, with D perhaps TRBD2 (6 bases). The CDR3 length is 15 residues. Germline V gene lookup returns CDR1 MNHNS and CDR2 SASEGT. The V and J ends lost 3 bases and 3 bases respectively, with 15 bases between them. CDR3 DNA: TGTGCCAGCAGTGAGGAGGGGAGCAGAGGCTACGAGCAGTACTTC. It codes for CASSEEGSRGYEQYF.

This clone was counted once. The rearrangement joins TRBV19 to TRBJ1-5, with D uncertain. V dropped 4 bases and J dropped 7 bases, with 14 bases sitting between them. Germline V CDR1 and CDR2: LNHDA, SQIVND (reference sequence). The CDR3 is 14 amino acids. This chain's CDR3 is CASSTLGINQPQHF. CDR3 nucleotides: TGTGCCAGTAGTACCCTTGGGATAAACCAGCCCCAGCATTTT.

This rearrangement joins TRBV6-6 to TRBJ2-7; TRBD1 aligns across 8 bases. Trimming cost V 5 bases and J 0 bases; bases outside gene matches: 0. The CDR3 is made up of 13 amino acids. In germline, CDR1 is MNHNY, CDR2 SVGAGI (reference sequence). The CDR3 DNA sequence: TGTGCCAGCAGTGACAGGGGCTCCTACGAGCAGTACTTC. It translates to CASSDRGSYEQYF.

The chain recombines TRBV4-1 with TRBJ2-5; D might be TRBD2 (5 bases). V dropped 1 base and J dropped 1 base, with 10 bases sitting between them. In germline, CDR1 is MGHRA, CDR2 YSYEKL. CDR3 size: 15 residues. CDR3 protein: CASSQVQRTQETQYF. CDR3 nucleotide sequence: TGCGCCAGCAGCCAAGTTCAGCGGACCCAAGAGACCCAGTACTTC.

J is TRBJ1-1 and V is TRBV18; TRBD1 might be the D (6 bases). CDR1 KGHSH and CDR2 LQKENI come from the germline V gene. The CDR3 is made up of 15 amino acids. V dropped 4 bases and J dropped 2 bases, with 14 bases sitting between them. CDR3: CASSRNPGANTEAFF. For the CDR3, the DNA is TGTGCCAGCTCACGAAATCCGGGGGCCAACACTGAAGCTTTCTTT.

As for this clone: Other DNA sequences of this sample code for an identical CDR3. The V call is TRBV12-5, the J call TRBJ2-5; D is possibly TRBD2 (5 bases). The CDR3 consists of 13 residues. Germline V CDR1 and CDR2: LGHNT, FRNRAP. Trimming removed 6 bases at V and 2 bases at J, with 10 bases between. CDR3 bases: TGTGCTAGTGGCCCGGACTCGCAAGAGACCCAGTACTTC. Amino acids: CASGPDSQETQYF.

This chain connects TRBV5-1 to TRBJ1-4, with TRBD1 matching 7 bases. The CDR3 contains 15 residues. V lost 4 bases and J lost 8; bases outside the gene matches: 11. Looked up from germline, CDR1 is SGHRS and CDR2 is YFSETQ. The CDR3 DNA is TGCGCCAGCAGCCCCGCGGCAGGGGGGGGAGAAAAACTGTTTTTT. Translation gives CASSPAAGGGEKLFF.

A single count supports this clone. The V and J genes are TRBV7-2 and TRBJ1-2; D is unclear. The V gene's germline CDR1 is SGHTA and CDR2 FQGNSA. V gave up 1 base and J gave up 3 bases, with 9 bases separating them. The CDR3 extends over 14 amino acids. The CDR3: CASSLEPADYGYTF. CDR3 in DNA: TGTGCCAGCAGCTTAGAACCAGCAGACTATGGCTACACCTTC.